The TCR beta chain described here comes from a study of T cells in Graves' hyperthyroidism and ophthalmopathy. Study at large: Peripheral blood draws took place at initial diagnosis, ahead of any treatment.

The CDR3 regions of TCR beta were amplified from RNA transcripts. First-round RT-PCR of the TCR CDR3 relied on the HTBI primer set. TCRdb processed the multiplex PCR reads anew with MiXCR; each CDR3 protein has one entry. Of hundreds of thousands of distinct CDR3 sequences in the sample, less than 20% are singletons; the top ten hold 47%. This CDR3 has 16 amino acids. Germline V lookup: CDR1 MGHRA, CDR2 YSYEKL. Unmatched junction bases numbered 11, after V lost 4 bases and J lost 5 bases. Study results and caveats: The model foresaw ophthalmopathy a median roughly 6 months prior to onset.

Patients showing uncontrolled infection, other autoimmune disease, pregnancy or lactation were ineligible. This sample holds PBMCs from about 9.3 ml fresh peripheral blood. Only a few counts were recorded for this clonotype. Its target is unknown. Specimen: blood. V is TRBV4-1 and J is TRBJ1-5; 7 nucleotides match TRBD1. This TCR derives from a man aged 40-49 years with Graves' ophthalmopathy. The DNA of the CDR3 is TGCGCCAGCAGCCTAACAGGGGAAGGGGGTCATCAGCCCCAGCATTTT. Translated: CASSLTGEGGHQPQHF.